The 14 T cell receptor beta chains given below trace back to one sample, sequenced in a study of blood T cell repertoires in COVID-19. Generated by immunoSEQ multiplex PCR, the TCRdb table keeps only in-frame clones and is missing some. The table shows more than 120,000 clones, with around four fifths occurring only once. Sequencing input: peripheral blood. Receptor source: a human donor in a cohort sampled during active COVID-19.

This chain connects TRBV6-5 to TRBJ1-1; TRBD1 aligns across 10 bases. Unmatched junction bases numbered 12, after V lost 10 bases and J lost 7 bases. The V gene's germline CDR1 is MNHEY and CDR2 SVGAGI. The CDR3 extends over 14 amino acids. The CDR3 here is CATQTGTGAFEAFF. The CDR3 DNA follows: TGTGCCACCCAGACCGGGACAGGGGCATTTGAAGCTTTCTTT.

This rearrangement joins TRBV11-2 to TRBJ2-2; D not certain. This CDR3 spans 16 amino acids. Germline V gene data show CDR1 as SGHAT and CDR2 as FQNNGV. Trimming took off 0 bases at V and 4 bases at J, with 12 bases between the two ends. The CDR3 DNA sequence: TGTGCCAGCAGCTTAGATCTTCATGGCGGCACCGGGGAGCTGTTTTTT. Translation gives CASSLDLHGGTGELFF.

The chain employs TRBV7-9 and TRBJ2-3; perhaps TRBD1 as D (5 bases). The germline V gene encodes CDR1 SEHNR and CDR2 FQNEAQ (reference sequence). This CDR3 contains 16 residues. The V end was cut by 0 bases, the J end by 4 bases, with 14 bases between. Here the CDR3 DNA reads TGTGCCAGCAGCTTAGCGCGGTCAGGGTTGGCAGATACGCAGTATTTT. Protein product: CASSLARSGLADTQYF.

The chain employs TRBV28 and TRBJ1-4; 10 bases line up with TRBD1. Germline values: CDR1 MDHEN, CDR2 SYDVKM. The CDR3 length is 14 residues. The trim removed 6 bases at V and 5 bases at J, leaving 3 bases unmatched. The CDR3 DNA follows: TGTGCCAGCAGGGGACAGGGGTCCAATGAAAAACTGTTTTTT. Its translation is CASRGQGSNEKLFF.

This clone was counted only a few times. The rearrangement joins TRBV9 to TRBJ2-1; TRBD2 matches 14 bases. V shed 5 bases and J 4 bases; nucleotides not matched to a gene: 11. The germline CDR1 and CDR2 sequences are SGDLS and YYNGEE. This CDR3 comprises 18 residues. CDR3 sequence reads: CASSGGGLAGVRYNEQFF. The CDR3 region has the DNA TGTGCCAGCAGTGGGGGGGGACTAGCGGGAGTAAGATACAATGAGCAGTTCTTC. Drawing the rest from reference TRBV9 and TRBJ2-1, the complete variable domain is DSGVTQTPKHLITATGQRVTLRCSPRSGDLSVYWYQQSLDQGLQFLIQYYNGEERAKGNILERFSAQQFPDLHSELNLSSLELGDSALYFCASSGGGLAGVRYNEQFFGPGTRLTVL.

The CDR3 DNA reads TGTGCCAGCAGCTTAGGGTCTAGCGGCCGCGGCAATGAGCAGTTCTTC. This sequence encodes CASSLGSSGRGNEQFF. V gene TRBV7-9 combines with J gene TRBJ2-1; 7 positions match TRBD2. There are 16 residues in the CDR3. Germline CDR1 is SEHNR and CDR2 is FQNEAQ (reference sequence). V shed 1 base, J shed 6 bases, and the junction held 9 bases outside the gene matches.

The rearrangement links TRBV2 to TRBJ2-7, with 7 bases fitting TRBD1. CDR1 and CDR2 (germline): SNHLY, FYNNEI. This CDR3 region has 14 residues. Germline trimming cut 4 bases from V and 7 bases from J; bases unmatched to any gene: 10. CDR3 DNA sequence: TGTGCCAGCAGTGTCGAAGAGGGGGCCTTTGAGCAGTACGTC. Protein: CASSVEEGAFEQYV.

The V and J genes are TRBV5-5 and TRBJ2-5; 12 bases match TRBD2. The CDR3 covers 16 residues. Germline trimming cut 3 bases from V and 5 bases from J; bases unmatched to any gene: 8. Per the germline V gene, CDR1 is SGHKS and CDR2 is YYEKEE (reference sequence). The CDR3: CASSSLGLAGSETQYF. The CDR3 nucleotides read TGTGCCAGCAGCTCACTCGGACTAGCGGGGTCCGAGACCCAGTACTTC.

This chain links TRBV3-1 (or the pseudogene TRBV3-2) with TRBJ2-3; 7 bases are a match to TRBD2. The length of the CDR3 is 15 residues. The germline V gene has CDR1 LGHDT and CDR2 YNNKEL (reference sequence). Losses at the gene ends were 4 bases for V and 6 bases for J; bases not matched to a gene: 10. CDR3 in amino acids: CASSRDPSAGDTQYF. CDR3 nucleotide sequence: TGTGCCAGCAGCCGGGACCCCTCAGCGGGGGATACGCAGTATTTT.

CDR3 bases: TGTGCCAGCAACCAGGACAAGGGTCACGAGCAGTACTTC. Translated: CASNQDKGHEQYF. The rearrangement joins TRBV21-1 to TRBJ2-7; TRBD1 is taken as the D call from the table, unchecked against the DNA. TRBV21-1 is classified as a pseudogene. This CDR3 comprises 13 residues.

The gene calls are TRBV9 and TRBJ2-1; 12 bases match TRBD2. This CDR3 comprises 16 residues. With V trimmed by 0 bases and J by 4 bases, 2 bases remained unmatched. Germline V gene sequence: CDR1 SGDLS, CDR2 YYNGEE. CDR3 amino acids: CASSVATSGGYNEQFF. As DNA, the CDR3 is TGTGCCAGCAGCGTAGCTACTAGCGGGGGGTACAATGAGCAGTTCTTC.

The count of this clone is one. This rearrangement joins TRBV2 to TRBJ2-1; tentatively, D is TRBD2 (7 bases). Germline-derived CDR1 and CDR2 are SNHLY and FYNNEI. This CDR3 contains 16 residues. With 7 bases removed from V and 6 bases from J, the gap between germline ends came to 22 bases. CDR3 sequence: CASTTGGWRGSNEQFF. The CDR3 DNA follows: TGTGCCAGCACCACCGGGGGGTGGAGGGGGAGCAATGAGCAGTTCTTC.

This rearrangement joins TRBV4-1 to TRBJ1-3; TRBD1 matches at 7 bases. The CDR3 covers 17 residues. Trimming took 2 bases from V and 3 from J; bases not matched to a gene: 10. CDR1 MGHRA and CDR2 YSYEKL come from the germline V gene. This CDR3 reads CASSQTPTGTYGNTIYF. DNA of the CDR3: TGCGCCAGCAGCCAAACTCCGACAGGGACTTATGGAAACACCATATATTTT.

This sequence joins TRBV6-5 and TRBJ1-3; TRBD1 matches 7 bases. The germline gives CDR1 MNHEY, CDR2 SVGAGI. The J segment lost 7 bases and the V segment lost 8 bases, leaving 11 bases of the junction unmatched. This CDR3 is built from 14 residues. The CDR3 DNA is TGTGCCAGCTCGGAACAGGGGTTCGGGAACACCATATATTTT. Amino acids: CASSEQGFGNTIYF.